The 30 T cell receptor beta chains in this list originate from one sample, sequenced in a study of blood T cell repertoires in COVID-19. Sequencing was performed with immunoSEQ multiplex PCR; in TCRdb, only in-frame clones are kept and a portion is missing. The sample records approximately 280,000 clones, about 89% being singletons. Material: peripheral blood. The receptor set was obtained from a man aged 35-49 years with acute or convalescent COVID-19.

This clone was counted a few times. CDR3 in DNA: TGTGCCAGCAGCTTTACAGCAGGTTACACCGGGGAGCTGTTTTTT. It codes for CASSFTAGYTGELFF. V and J are TRBV11-1 and TRBJ2-2; D not resolved. The V end was cut by 3 bases, the J end by 3 bases, with 11 bases between. The CDR3 loop spans 15 amino acids. Germline V lookup: CDR1 SGHAT, CDR2 FQDESV (reference sequence).

This sequence joins TRBV7-9 and TRBJ1-3, with 7 bases fitting TRBD1. Germline CDR1 reads SEHNR; CDR2 reads FQNEAQ (reference sequence). CDR3 length equals 14 residues. The V segment lost 7 bases and the J segment 10 bases; nucleotides outside the gene matches: 13. CDR3 DNA sequence: TGTGCCAGCATCCCCACAGGGGCGATGAGGACCATATATTTT. It codes for CASIPTGAMRTIYF. The whole variable domain, filled in from reference TRBV7-9 and TRBJ1-3, reads DTGVSQNPRHKITKRGQNVTFRCDPISEHNRLYWYRQTLGQGPEFLTYFQNEAQLEKSRLLSDRFSAERPKGSFSTLEIQRTEQGDSAMYLCASIPTGAMRTIYFGEGSWLTVV.

The rearrangement joins TRBV4-2 to TRBJ1-3; 8 bases fit TRBD1. Losses at the gene ends were 4 bases for V and 7 bases for J; bases not matched to a gene: 9. The CDR3 sequence is 15 residues long. Germline loops: CDR1 LGHNA, CDR2 YNFKEQ. The CDR3 sequence is CASSPMDRDGNTIYF. The DNA of the CDR3 is TGTGCCAGCAGCCCTATGGACAGGGACGGCAACACCATATATTTT.

J is TRBJ1-1 and V is TRBV12-3 or TRBV12-4, with D uncertain. CDR3 length: 12 amino acids. Trimming removed 3 bases from V and 6 bases from J, with 8 bases in between. CDR3 bases: TGTGCCAGCAGTTTTTATCCCTCTGAAGCTTTCTTT. Translation gives CASSFYPSEAFF.

The chain has TRBV7-6 and TRBJ2-7, with TRBD1 identical over 9 bases. V lost 5 bases to trimming and J lost 0 bases; unmatched junction nucleotides: 8. This CDR3 has 16 amino acids. CDR1 SGHVS and CDR2 FNYEAQ come from the germline V gene. DNA of the CDR3: TGTGCCAGCAGCCCCTTGGGACAGGGCGCCTCCTACGAGCAGTACTTC. Translating it yields CASSPLGQGASYEQYF.

The chain uses TRBV14 and TRBJ1-6; 9 positions agree with TRBD1. Germline V CDR1 and CDR2: SGHDN, FVKESK. The trim removed 1 base at V and 8 bases at J, leaving 0 bases unmatched. The CDR3 loop spans 14 amino acids. Written as DNA, the CDR3 is TGTGCCAGCAGCCAAGGGACAGGGGATTCACCCCTCCACTTT. Amino acid sequence: CASSQGTGDSPLHF.

This chain uses TRBV11-2 with TRBJ2-7, with 7 positions matching TRBD1. The CDR3 contains 14 residues. CDR1 and CDR2 (germline): SGHAT, FQNNGV. V lost 5 bases and J lost 7; bases outside the gene matches: 11. DNA of the CDR3: TGTGCCAGCAGCACAGAGGGACAGTCTTCGGAGCAGTACTTC. Translation: CASSTEGQSSEQYF.

The chain couples TRBV6-6 to TRBJ2-3, with 7 bases identical to TRBD2. Germline V gene sequence: CDR1 MNHNY, CDR2 SVGAGI (reference sequence). CDR3 length: 15 residues. V was clipped by 5 bases and J by 2 bases; unmatched bases: 7. The CDR3 sequence is CASSLVGLVTDTQYF. In DNA, the CDR3 is TGTGCCAGCAGTCTGGTCGGACTAGTCACAGATACGCAGTATTTT.

This clone was observed a single time. This sequence joins TRBV5-1 and TRBJ2-7; a possible D gene is TRBD2 (6 bases). Germline V CDR1 and CDR2: SGHRS, YFSETQ. V was clipped by 4 bases and J by 6 bases, with 17 bases between them. The CDR3 runs 14 residues. The CDR3 nucleotides are TGCGCCAGCAGCCTCCCGACGGGAGTAGGCGAGCAGTACTTC. It translates to CASSLPTGVGEQYF. Filled out from reference TRBV5-1 and TRBJ2-7, the complete variable domain reads KAGVTQTPRYLIKTRGQQVTLSCSPISGHRSVSWYQQTPGQGLQFLFEYFSETQRNKGNFPGRFSGRQFSNSRSEMNVSTLELGDSALYLCASSLPTGVGEQYFGPGTRLTVT.

V and J are TRBV5-4 and TRBJ2-5; possibly TRBD1 for D (6 bases). Trimming removed 4 bases from V and 3 bases from J, with 10 bases in between. CDR1 SGHNT and CDR2 YYREEE come from the germline V gene (reference sequence). The CDR3 is made up of 13 amino acids. The CDR3: CASSRGGEETQYF. CDR3 bases: TGTGCCAGCAGCAGAGGGGGAGAAGAGACCCAGTACTTC.

This rearrangement joins TRBV5-1 to TRBJ1-1; D remains ambiguous. This CDR3 comprises 14 residues. In germline, CDR1 is SGHRS, CDR2 YFSETQ. With 0 bases removed from V and 7 bases from J, the gap between germline ends came to 13 bases. The CDR3 here is CASSLDFGVGEAFF. The CDR3 DNA reads TGCGCCAGCAGCTTGGATTTCGGGGTCGGTGAAGCTTTCTTT.

This rearrangement joins TRBV19 to TRBJ1-1, with a possible D match to TRBD1 (5 bases). Germline V gene lookup returns CDR1 LNHDA and CDR2 SQIVND (reference sequence). The V and J ends lost 6 bases and 7 bases respectively, with 18 bases between them. The CDR3 sequence is 14 residues long. CDR3 nucleotide sequence: TGTGCCAGTAGCCTGACACTTCGGCAGGGTGAAGCTTTCTTT. It is translated as CASSLTLRQGEAFF. Full variable domain (outside the CDR3, taken from reference TRBV19 and TRBJ1-1): DGGITQSPKYLFRKEGQNVTLSCEQNLNHDAMYWYRQDPGQGLRLIYYSQIVNDFQKGDIAEGYSVSREKKESFPLTVTSAQKNPTAFYLCASSLTLRQGEAFFGQGTRLTVV.

This chain uses TRBV6-6 with TRBJ2-7, with 9 positions matching TRBD1. V was clipped by 7 bases and J by 4 bases; unmatched bases: 2. Germline-derived CDR1 and CDR2 are MNHNY and SVGAGI (reference sequence). CDR3 length: 12 residues. This CDR3 reads CASMGQGYEQYF. DNA for the CDR3: TGTGCCAGCATGGGACAGGGTTACGAGCAGTACTTC.

The J gene is TRBJ1-2, the V gene TRBV7-2, with D possibly TRBD1 on 5 matching bases. The CDR3 is 13 residues long. Deletions cut 5 bases from V and 5 bases from J, with 12 bases between. Germline V gene sequence: CDR1 SGHTA, CDR2 FQGNSA. DNA for the CDR3: TGTGCCAGCAGCCTATTTGGGGGGTATGGCTACACCTTC. Translation gives CASSLFGGYGYTF.

CDR3 protein: CASSVRDRGLEGYTF. The CDR3 region has the DNA TGCGCCAGCAGCGTCCGGGACAGGGGGCTTGAGGGCTACACCTTC. V is TRBV5-1 and J is TRBJ1-2; 12 nucleotides align to TRBD1. The CDR3 totals 15 residues. Per the germline V gene, CDR1 is SGHRS and CDR2 is YFSETQ. V trimming: 4 bases; J trimming: 8 bases; junction bases outside the gene matches: 9.

This clone was detected once. This chain uses TRBV12-5 with TRBJ2-1; D call uncertain. Trimming pared 0 bases from V and 6 bases from J, leaving 6 bases between. The CDR3 contains 13 residues. CDR1 is LGHNT, CDR2 FRNRAP, per germline. The CDR3 is CASGLVLANEQFF. The DNA of the CDR3 is TGTGCTAGTGGTTTGGTCTTGGCCAATGAGCAGTTCTTC.

The chain recombines TRBV12-3 or TRBV12-4 with TRBJ1-1, with D possibly matching TRBD1 (6 bases). The CDR3 contains 12 residues. V dropped 6 bases and J dropped 5 bases, with 10 bases sitting between them. In nucleotides, the CDR3 is TGTGCCAGCAGAACAGGGTTGACTGAAGCTTTCTTT. This codes for CASRTGLTEAFF.

The V call is TRBV5-1, the J call TRBJ2-1, with D perhaps matching TRBD2 (6 bases). Per germline, CDR1 SGHRS and CDR2 YFSETQ. This CDR3 is 15 amino acids long. V was cut by 6 bases and J by 0 bases, with 13 bases left in between. The CDR3 is CASTPDGSSYNEQFF. Written as DNA, the CDR3 is TGCGCCAGCACCCCGGACGGGAGCTCCTACAATGAGCAGTTCTTC.

The genes are TRBV5-8 and TRBJ2-1; D might be TRBD2 (6 bases). The germline V gene encodes CDR1 SGHTS and CDR2 YDEGEE. Trimming left V 4 bases short and J 1 base short, with 15 bases between. The CDR3 contains 16 residues. CDR3 loop: CASSPGVRPSYNEQFF. CDR3 bases: TGTGCCAGCAGCCCGGGGGTTAGGCCTTCCTACAATGAGCAGTTCTTC.

The V call is TRBV6-5, the J call TRBJ1-4; 7 nucleotides agree with TRBD1. The CDR3 loop spans 14 amino acids. The V gene's germline CDR1 is MNHEY and CDR2 SVGAGI. Trimming removed 5 bases from V and 4 bases from J; junction bases left unmatched: 4. The chain's CDR3 is CASSLGQVNEKLFF. CDR3 DNA: TGTGCCAGCAGTCTAGGACAGGTTAATGAAAAACTGTTTTTT.

J is TRBJ1-2 and V is TRBV5-4; the D is unclear. CDR1 and CDR2 (germline): SGHNT, YYREEE (reference sequence). CDR3 length: 15 residues. Trimming took 4 bases from V and 6 from J, leaving 19 bases between them. The CDR3 reads CASSPSEGWVNGYTF. CDR3 sequence (DNA): TGTGCCAGCAGCCCATCCGAGGGATGGGTAAATGGCTACACCTTC.

The J gene is TRBJ2-2, the V gene TRBV30; 9 nucleotides align to TRBD2. The CDR3 has 16 residues. Trimming took 2 bases from V and 5 from J; bases not matched to a gene: 9. Per germline, CDR1 GTSNPN and CDR2 SVGIG (reference sequence). CDR3 nucleotide sequence: TGTGCCTGGAGTCAGACAGCGGGGGGTGGTACCGGGGAGCTGTTTTTT. Translating it yields CAWSQTAGGGTGELFF. Together with reference TRBV30 and TRBJ2-2, the CDR3 gives the full variable domain: SQTIHQWPATLVQPVGSPLSLECTVEGTSNPNLYWYRQAAGRGLQLLFYSVGIGQISSEVPQNLSASRPQDRQFILSSKKLLLSDSGFYLCAWSQTAGGGTGELFFGEGSRLTVL.

This clone was found a few times. The chain is built from TRBV6-1 and TRBJ1-2, with D possibly TRBD1 on 6 matching bases. Germline-derived CDR1 and CDR2 are MNHNS and SASEGT. V gave up 2 bases and J gave up 0 bases, with 10 bases separating them. The CDR3 length is 15 residues. CDR3 residues: CASSELTGPNYGYTF. The CDR3 nucleotides read TGTGCCAGCAGTGAACTAACAGGGCCTAACTATGGCTACACCTTC.

This clone was recorded a few times. This chain connects TRBV6-5 to TRBJ2-1; 7 nucleotides agree with TRBD2. V was pared by 0 bases and J by 3 bases, with 2 bases of the junction left unmatched. The CDR3 loop spans 15 amino acids. Germline lookup yields CDR1 MNHEY and CDR2 SVGAGI. CDR3 nucleotides: TGTGCCAGCAGTTACTCGGGGGGGAGCTACAATGAGCAGTTCTTC. It specifies CASSYSGGSYNEQFF.

The J gene is TRBJ1-1, the V gene TRBV6-5; 7 positions match TRBD1. J was trimmed by 2 bases and V by 7 bases; bases with no gene match: 10. Germline-derived CDR1 and CDR2 are MNHEY and SVGAGI. The CDR3 spans 15 residues. The DNA of the CDR3 is TGTGCCAGCACCCGAAGGGGGCAGTCAAACACTGAAGCTTTCTTT. It translates to CASTRRGQSNTEAFF.

The chain is built from TRBV19 and TRBJ2-1; 16 nucleotides agree with TRBD2. Germline V gene data show CDR1 as LNHDA and CDR2 as SQIVND (reference sequence). J gave up 8 bases and V 3 bases, and 4 bases lay outside the gene matches. This CDR3 region has 16 residues. CDR3: CASSMGLAGGRHEQFF. In DNA, the CDR3 is TGTGCCAGTAGTATGGGACTAGCGGGGGGGCGTCATGAGCAGTTCTTC.

The V call is TRBV5-6, the J call TRBJ1-5; D is ambiguous. The germline CDR1 and CDR2 sequences are SGHDT and YYEEEE. V lost 0 bases to trimming and J lost 4 bases, with 8 bases between them. The CDR3 extends over 14 amino acids. CDR3 residues: CASSLGIRNQPQHF. CDR3 nucleotides: TGTGCCAGCAGCTTGGGCATACGGAATCAGCCCCAGCATTTT.

V and J are TRBV5-5 and TRBJ2-7, with D perhaps matching TRBD2 (5 bases). The CDR3 extends over 12 amino acids. From germline, CDR1 is SGHKS and CDR2 YYEKEE (reference sequence). Deletions cut 4 bases from V and 4 bases from J, with 9 bases between. The CDR3 is CASSPPGYEQYF. CDR3 nucleotides: TGTGCCAGCAGCCCCCCGGGGTACGAGCAGTACTTC.

The V gene is TRBV14, the J gene TRBJ2-1; the D is unclear. The CDR3 covers 13 residues. Germline CDR1 is SGHDN and CDR2 is FVKESK. Trimming removed 0 bases at V and 3 bases at J, with 3 bases between. The CDR3 coding sequence is TGTGCCAGCAGCCAAGACAGCTACAATGAGCAGTTCTTC. This gives the protein CASSQDSYNEQFF.

This sequence joins TRBV6-1 and TRBJ2-1; a possible D gene is TRBD1 (6 bases). V lost 1 base and J lost 4, with 20 bases in between. Germline V gives CDR1 MNHNS, CDR2 SASEGT. This CDR3 has 18 residues. The CDR3 nucleotides read TGTGCCAGCAGTGAAGATCTACTGGCAGGGGAGTCATACAATGAGCAGTTCTTC. Translating it yields CASSEDLLAGESYNEQFF.